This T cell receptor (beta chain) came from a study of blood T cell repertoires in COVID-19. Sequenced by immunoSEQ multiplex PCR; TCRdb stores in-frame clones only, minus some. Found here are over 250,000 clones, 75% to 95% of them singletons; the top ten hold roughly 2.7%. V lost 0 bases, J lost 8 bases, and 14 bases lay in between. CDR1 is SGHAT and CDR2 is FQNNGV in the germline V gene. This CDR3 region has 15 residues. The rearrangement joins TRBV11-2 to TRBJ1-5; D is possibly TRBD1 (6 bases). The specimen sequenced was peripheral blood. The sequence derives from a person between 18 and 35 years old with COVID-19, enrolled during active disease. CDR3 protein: CASSLDYRAEKPQHF. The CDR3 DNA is TGTGCCAGCAGCTTAGATTACAGGGCTGAAAAGCCCCAGCATTTT.